This is a list of T cell receptor beta chains from one sample in a study of Graves' ophthalmopathy and Graves' hyperthyroidism. TCRdb re-called the multiplex PCR reads with MiXCR, one entry per CDR3 protein. Among roughly 1.1 million distinct CDR3 sequences, roughly two fifths were seen once, and the ten largest hold over 8.5%. Sequenced material: peripheral blood or thyroid tissue (not recorded which). The receptors were gathered from an adult man with Graves' hyperthyroidism. Both conserved end residues are part of each CDR3. A D gene is named only where the DNA matches it firmly. Clone size is not always given. Where it is, it says once, few, many or a class for expanded clones.

len,j_gene,abundance,d_gene,v_gene,CDR3aa,CDR3nt
16,TRBJ1-6,-,TRBD1,TRBV4-3,CASSQEGTGIVSPLHF,TGCGCCAGCAGCCAAGAGGGGACAGGGATCGTTTCACCCCTCCACTTT
16,TRBJ1-6,-,TRBD1,TRBV14,CASSQDWTGTRPPLHF,TGTGCCAGCAGCCAAGACTGGACAGGTACGCGTCCACCCCTCCACTTT
11,TRBJ2-7,once,-,TRBV29-1,CSAARGNQQYF,TGCAGCGCCGCAAGGGGAAACCAGCAGTACTTC
15,TRBJ2-2,-,TRBD2,TRBV10-3,CASLAAGGTTGELFF,TGTGCCAGCCTAGCGGCGGGTGGGACCACCGGGGAGCTGTTTTTT
12,TRBJ1-5,-,TRBD1,TRBV7-2,CASSAETGNEHF,TGTGCCAGCAGCGCTGAGACAGGGAACGAGCATTTT
12,TRBJ1-2,many,-,TRBV25-1,CTSRVGVAGYTF,TGTACCAGCAGAGTTGGGGTGGCTGGCTACACCTTC
14,TRBJ2-2,few,-,TRBV4-3,CASSQEGLAGELFF,TGCGCCAGCAGCCAAGAAGGGCTAGCCGGGGAGCTGTTTTTT
16,TRBJ2-5,many,TRBD1,TRBV10-3,CASKLLDRADQETQYF,TGTGCCAGCAAGTTGTTGGACAGGGCTGACCAAGAGACCCAGTACTTC
11,TRBJ1-2,-,TRBD1,TRBV20-1,CSAPRDSGVTF,TGCAGTGCCCCTCGGGACAGCGGCGTGACCTTC
15,TRBJ1-6,many,-,TRBV7-2,CASSLGQGSNSPLHF,TGTGCCAGCAGCTTAGGGCAGGGGTCGAATTCACCCCTCCACTTT
17,TRBJ2-7,-,TRBD1,TRBV20-1,CSARDLFPGTGTYEQYF,TGCAGTGCTAGAGATTTGTTCCCCGGGACAGGGACCTACGAGCAGTACTTC
15,TRBJ1-1,-,-,TRBV25-1,CASDNAGASHTEAFF,TGTGCCAGCGACAATGCAGGGGCGTCGCACACTGAAGCTTTCTTT
15,TRBJ1-5,many,TRBD1,TRBV14,CASSQGGTGRQPQHF,TGTGCCAGCAGCCAAGGGGGGACAGGGAGGCAGCCCCAGCATTTT
11,TRBJ2-7,-,-,TRBV12-3/TRBV12-4,CASSGFGEQYF,TGTGCCAGCAGTGGGTTTGGCGAGCAGTACTTC
14,TRBJ1-4,-,-,TRBV7-9,CASSIQTGDEKLFF,TGTGCCAGCAGCATACAGACAGGCGATGAAAAACTGTTTTTT
16,TRBJ1-6,many,-,TRBV7-9,CASSLVSGGYHSPLHF,TGTGCCAGCAGCTTAGTGAGCGGAGGGTATCATTCACCCCTCCACTTT
13,TRBJ1-2,-,TRBD1,TRBV7-8,CASSGTGWNGYTF,TGTGCCAGCAGTGGGACAGGCTGGAATGGCTACACCTTC
14,TRBJ1-2,-,-,TRBV15,CATSSGAGQSSYTF,TGTGCCACCAGCAGTGGAGCTGGGCAGTCCAGCTACACCTTC
15,TRBJ2-7,-,-,TRBV10-3,CASSYSYSSSYEQYF,TGTGCCAGCAGTTACTCCTACTCCAGCTCCTACGAGCAGTACTTC
19,TRBJ2-7,-,TRBD2,TRBV3-1,CASSSRTSGGASLSYEQYF,TGTGCCAGCAGCTCCCGGACTAGCGGGGGGGCCAGTCTCTCCTACGAGCAGTACTTC
12,TRBJ2-1,-,-,TRBV10-3,CATSTLGNEQFF,TGTGCCACCAGTACTCTGGGCAATGAGCAGTTCTTC
14,TRBJ1-6,many,TRBD1,TRBV7-8,CASSYPGQNSPLHF,TGTGCCAGCAGCTACCCGGGACAGAATTCACCCCTCCACTTT
15,TRBJ2-7,many,TRBD1,TRBV14,CASSHHLGQNYEQYF,TGTGCCAGCAGCCACCACCTGGGACAGAACTACGAGCAGTACTTC
16,TRBJ1-5,many,-,TRBV20-1,CSASDGRTLSNQPQHF,TGCAGTGCCTCGGACGGACGGACCCTTAGCAATCAGCCCCAGCATTTT
15,TRBJ2-2,few,-,TRBV29-1,CSVNSGNQNTGELFF,TGCAGCGTTAATTCGGGGAACCAAAACACCGGGGAGCTGTTTTTT
14,TRBJ2-7,-,TRBD1,TRBV7-6,CAQEPGQGLFEQYF,TGTGCTCAGGAGCCGGGACAGGGTTTGTTCGAGCAGTACTTC
16,TRBJ1-3,-,TRBD1,TRBV20-1,CSARTGTGGNGNTIYF,TGCAGTGCTAGAACCGGGACAGGGGGTAACGGAAACACCATATATTTT
13,TRBJ2-7,-,-,TRBV27,CASRQGPAYEQYF,TGTGCCAGCAGGCAGGGTCCGGCCTACGAGCAGTACTTC
14,TRBJ1-6,many,-,TRBV7-9,CASSLVGPTEPLHF,TGTGCCAGCAGCTTAGTTGGGCCGACAGAACCCCTCCACTTT
13,TRBJ2-7,many,TRBD1,TRBV7-9,CASSLGTGYEQYF,TGTGCCAGCAGCTTAGGGACAGGATACGAGCAGTACTTC
18,TRBJ1-3,-,-,TRBV18,CASSRRQTQPISGNTIYF,TGTGCCAGCTCACGAAGACAGACCCAGCCTATCTCTGGAAACACCATATATTTT
13,TRBJ1-4,-,TRBD1,TRBV29-1,CSVSGQGNEKLFF,TGCAGCGTTTCGGGACAGGGTAATGAAAAACTGTTTTTT
13,TRBJ2-7,few,TRBD1,TRBV12-3/TRBV12-4,CASSSGTEDEQYF,TGTGCCAGCAGTTCCGGGACAGAGGACGAGCAGTACTTC
12,TRBJ1-1,-,TRBD1,TRBV19,CASSRGQGGAFF,TGTGCCAGTAGCCGAGGACAGGGAGGAGCTTTCTTT
17,TRBJ2-2,few,TRBD2,TRBV5-1,CASSYEVLAGHTGELFF,TGCGCCAGCAGCTACGAAGTTTTAGCGGGACACACCGGGGAGCTGTTTTTT
15,TRBJ1-2,many,-,TRBV7-9,CASSLAGPGPYGYTF,TGTGCCAGCAGCTTAGCGGGGCCAGGTCCCTATGGCTACACCTTC
13,TRBJ1-1,many,-,TRBV20-1,CSAEQGFNTEAFF,TGCAGTGCAGAACAGGGATTCAACACTGAAGCTTTCTTT
13,TRBJ1-1,-,-,TRBV10-3,CASRTDLNTEAFF,TGTGCCTCTCGGACAGACCTGAACACTGAAGCTTTCTTT
13,TRBJ1-6,-,-,TRBV25-1,CASSGRANSPLHF,TGTGCCAGCAGTGGCAGGGCTAATTCACCCCTCCACTTT
13,TRBJ2-7,few,TRBD1,TRBV12-3/TRBV12-4,CASSWGQQYEQYF,TGTGCCAGCAGTTGGGGACAGCAGTACGAGCAGTACTTC
15,TRBJ1-3,-,-,TRBV2,CASSRPGSTGNTIYF,TGTGCCAGCAGCAGACCGGGATCCACTGGAAACACCATATATTTT
13,TRBJ2-3,-,-,TRBV6-5,CASSGAGTDTQYF,TGTGCCAGCAGTGGAGCGGGTACAGATACGCAGTATTTT
13,TRBJ1-3,few,-,TRBV6-5,CASSTTSGNTIYF,TGTGCCAGTTCCACAACCTCTGGAAACACCATATATTTT
14,TRBJ2-5,-,-,TRBV11-2,CASSLGSHQETQYF,TGTGCCAGCAGCTTGGGGAGCCACCAAGAGACCCAGTACTTC
13,TRBJ1-1,once,-,TRBV11-2,CASSLLVRTEAFF,TGTGCCAGCAGCTTATTGGTCCGGACTGAAGCTTTCTTT
14,TRBJ1-4,few,TRBD1,TRBV6-5,CASRANRGAEKLFF,TGTGCCAGCAGGGCTAACAGGGGGGCTGAAAAACTGTTTTTT
14,TRBJ1-2,many,-,TRBV2,CASSEGQTNYGYTF,TGTGCCAGCAGTGAAGGACAGACTAACTATGGCTACACCTTC
16,TRBJ2-1,-,-,TRBV15,CATSTPFGAVHNEQFF,TGTGCCACCAGCACCCCTTTTGGAGCGGTCCACAATGAGCAGTTCTTC
12,TRBJ1-2,-,-,TRBV5-1,CASSGQQNTEAF,TGCGCCAGCAGTGGGCAACAAAACACTGAAGCTTTC
16,TRBJ2-2,-,-,TRBV14,CASSRGWDSTTGELFF,TGTGCCAGCAGCCGCGGTTGGGACTCCACAACCGGGGAGCTGTTTTTT
16,TRBJ2-7,-,-,TRBV7-8,CASSHEGASGTYEQYF,TGTGCCAGCAGCCACGAGGGGGCTAGCGGAACCTACGAGCAGTACTTC
12,TRBJ2-7,few,-,TRBV12-5,CASGLVDGEQYF,TGTGCTAGTGGTTTGGTGGACGGCGAGCAGTACTTC
14,TRBJ2-7,-,-,TRBV5-1,CASRGGLSLREQYF,TGCGCCAGCAGGGGGGGACTTTCTCTGAGGGAGCAGTACTTC
13,TRBJ2-5,-,TRBD1,TRBV6-1,CASSGLGQGPQYF,TGTGCCAGCAGTGGTCTGGGACAGGGCCCCCAGTACTTC
14,TRBJ1-2,-,TRBD1,TRBV3-1,CASNPGQGPSGYTF,TGTGCCAGCAACCCGGGACAGGGCCCCAGTGGCTACACCTTC